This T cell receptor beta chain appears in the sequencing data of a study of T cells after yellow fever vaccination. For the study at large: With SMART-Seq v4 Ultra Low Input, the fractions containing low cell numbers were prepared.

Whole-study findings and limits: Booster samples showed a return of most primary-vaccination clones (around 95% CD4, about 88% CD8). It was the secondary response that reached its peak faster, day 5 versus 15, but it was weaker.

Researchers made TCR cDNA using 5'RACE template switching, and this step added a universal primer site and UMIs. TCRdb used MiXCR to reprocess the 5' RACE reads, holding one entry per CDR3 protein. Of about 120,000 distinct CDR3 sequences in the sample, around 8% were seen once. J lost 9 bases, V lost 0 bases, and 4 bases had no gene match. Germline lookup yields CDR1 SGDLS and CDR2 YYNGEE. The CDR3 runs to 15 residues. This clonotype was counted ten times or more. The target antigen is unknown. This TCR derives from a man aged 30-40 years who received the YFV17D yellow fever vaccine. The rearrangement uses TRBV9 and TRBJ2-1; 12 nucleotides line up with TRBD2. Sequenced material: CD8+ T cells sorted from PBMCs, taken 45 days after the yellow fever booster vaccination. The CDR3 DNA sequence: TGTGCCAGCAGCGTAGGACTAGCGGGAGTGGTTGAGCAGTTCTTC. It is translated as CASSVGLAGVVEQFF.